This TCR beta chain comes out of a study of T cell repertoires in cytomegalovirus infection. In regard to this clonotype: Its antigen is currently unknown.

TCRdb re-called the reads through MiXCR, storing one row per CDR3 protein. This sample yields approximately 910,000 distinct CDR3 sequences, of which approximately 31% are seen a single time; around an eighth belongs to the top ten. Study results and limitations: Of the TCR beta families, the public ones yielded a cumulative frequency that identified carriers of CMV plus the relevant HLA.

Germline V gene lookup returns CDR1 LNHNV and CDR2 YYDKDF (reference sequence). Trimming took 1 base from V and 4 from J, leaving 7 bases between them. The length of the CDR3 is 14 residues. The chain has TRBV15 and TRBJ1-4; D gene unclear. The clonotype was recovered from a human donor in good health (CMV status not recorded). Some clones in this sample may be carry-over from other donors' samples. Sequenced material: cultured CD8+ T cells from PBMCs, taken from culture after CMV antigen stimulation. The CDR3 nucleotides are TGTGCCACCAGCAGAGGGGGAGGTAATGAAAAACTGTTTTTT. Protein product: CATSRGGGNEKLFF.